These 21 T cell receptor beta chains were all obtained from the same sample, sequenced in a study of regulatory T cells in long-lasting Graves disease. iRepertoire HTBI primers and Arm-PCR of CDR3 regions built TCR beta libraries. Using its own MiXCR run on the multiplex PCR reads, TCRdb lists one record per CDR3 protein. The repertoire holds fewer than 450,000 distinct CDR3 sequences, approximately 15% seen once, with approximately 7.8% in the top ten. Specified time point: newly diagnosed GD, antithyroid drugs for less than 3 months. From RNA extracted from PBMCs, the TCR library was made. The sample also formed part of further work on T cells in Graves' hyperthyroidism and ophthalmopathy.

Sequences were derived from peripheral blood mononuclear cells (PBMCs), sampled at new diagnosis, from a patient treated with antithyroid drugs. These receptors came from a woman aged 40 to 50 with Graves disease.

This clonotype came up a few times. The gene calls are TRBV5-1 and TRBJ2-6, with a tentative D call TRBD1 (6 bases). Trimming took off 0 bases at V and 2 bases at J, with 9 bases between the two ends. CDR1 and CDR2 from the germline V gene are SGHRS and YFSETQ. The CDR3 contains 16 residues. CDR3 loop: CASSLVDRTGANVLTF. In DNA, the CDR3 is TGCGCCAGCAGCTTGGTCGACAGGACTGGGGCCAACGTCCTGACTTTC.

The chain employs TRBV27 and TRBJ2-1, with 10 bases identical to TRBD2. CDR1 is MNHEY, CDR2 SMNVEV, per germline (reference sequence). V shed 3 bases and J 5 bases; nucleotides not matched to a gene: 10. The CDR3 is 17 residues long. CDR3: CASSFLAGGSIHNEQFF. The CDR3 DNA is TGTGCCAGCAGTTTTTTAGCGGGAGGCTCCATTCACAATGAGCAGTTCTTC.

This clonotype was observed a few times. The rearrangement joins TRBV18 to TRBJ1-4, with a possible D match to TRBD1 (6 bases). The germline V and J ends were trimmed by 5 bases and 0 bases, with 13 bases remaining between them. The CDR3 totals 16 residues. Germline V gene lookup returns CDR1 KGHSH and CDR2 LQKENI. The CDR3 protein is CASSAGQLATNEKLFF. DNA for the CDR3: TGTGCCAGCTCAGCTGGACAGCTTGCAACTAATGAAAAACTGTTTTTT.

At least ten counts were recorded for this clonotype. V gene TRBV9 combines with J gene TRBJ2-7; no reliable D call. Germline CDR1 and CDR2: SGDLS and YYNGEE. The CDR3 has 15 amino acids. The ends were cut back, 0 bases at V and 0 bases at J, with 10 bases in the middle. CDR3 DNA: TGTGCCAGCAGCGTAGAGCCAGAGAGCTCCTACGAGCAGTACTTC. Its protein product is CASSVEPESSYEQYF.

Concerning this clonotype: A much more abundant neighbour one base away suggests this may be a read error. The chain links TRBV18 to TRBJ2-3; D is undetermined. This CDR3 has 12 amino acids. Germline V gives CDR1 KGHSH, CDR2 LQKENI. CDR3 sequence reads: CTSSPVRDTQYF. The CDR3 region has the DNA TGTACCAGCTCACCGGTGCGTGATACGCAGTATTTT.

This clonotype came up many times. V usage is TRBV10-2 and J usage is TRBJ1-1, with 7 bases lining up with TRBD1. Losses at the gene ends were 6 bases for V and 6 bases for J; bases not matched to a gene: 7. There are 13 residues in the CDR3. In germline, CDR1 is WSHSY, CDR2 SAAADI. CDR3 sequence: CASRMTGKPEAFF. The CDR3 region has the DNA TGCGCCAGCAGGATGACAGGGAAGCCTGAAGCTTTCTTT.

This clonotype was detected many times. V and J are TRBV6-1 and TRBJ1-2; D uncertain. Per germline, CDR1 MNHNS and CDR2 SASEGT. V was shortened by 6 bases and J by 2 bases, with 7 bases between the two germline ends. This CDR3 is built from 12 residues. CDR3 sequence (DNA): TGTGCCAGCAGCAATCTAAACTATGGCTACACCTTC. It translates to CASSNLNYGYTF.

Ten or more counts support this clonotype. V and J are TRBV28 and TRBJ2-3; 9 bases are a match to TRBD1. The CDR3 totals 14 residues. CDR1 MDHEN and CDR2 SYDVKM come from the germline V gene. The V gene end was trimmed by 5 bases and the J gene end by 1 base; junction bases not matched to a gene: 1. The DNA for the CDR3 is TGTGCCAGCAGTCGGGACAGGGGCACAGATACGCAGTATTTT. This codes for CASSRDRGTDTQYF.

This clonotype was seen at least ten times. This chain links TRBV14 with TRBJ1-1; D is undetermined. Trimming pared 6 bases from V and 9 bases from J, leaving 17 bases between. CDR3 length: 13 amino acids. Germline V gene lookup returns CDR1 SGHDN and CDR2 FVKESK. The CDR3 protein is CASSPVRDRKAFF. CDR3 coding DNA: TGTGCCAGCAGTCCCGTGAGAGATAGAAAAGCTTTCTTT. The whole variable domain, remainder taken from reference TRBV14 and TRBJ1-1, is EAGVTQFPSHSVIEKGQTVTLRCDPISGHDNLYWYRRVMGKEIKFLLHFVKESKQDESGMPNNRFLAERTGGTYSTLKVQPAELEDSGVYFCASSPVRDRKAFFGQGTRLTVV.

This chain uses TRBV3-1 with TRBJ2-1, with a weak D call TRBD2 (5 bases). The V and J ends lost 0 bases and 0 bases respectively, with 12 bases between them. CDR1 is LGHDT and CDR2 is YNNKEL in the germline V gene (reference sequence). The CDR3 spans 17 residues. The DNA for the CDR3 is TGTGCCAGCAGCCAAGAGAAGTTAGGGAGCTCCTACAATGAGCAGTTCTTC. Amino acids: CASSQEKLGSSYNEQFF.

This clonotype was seen many times. The genes are TRBV6-1 and TRBJ2-6; possibly TRBD2 for D (5 bases). Deletions cut 6 bases from V and 0 bases from J, with 9 bases between. Per the germline V gene, CDR1 is MNHNS and CDR2 is SASEGT. The CDR3 is 15 amino acids. In nucleotides, the CDR3 is TGTGCCAGCAGAGTTCGGGACTCTGGGGCCAACGTCCTGACTTTC. As protein: CASRVRDSGANVLTF.

For this clonotype: A much larger clone lies a single base off, so this may be a read error. This sequence joins TRBV7-2 and TRBJ2-7; TRBD2 matches at 8 bases. Germline V gene data show CDR1 as SGHTA and CDR2 as FQGNSA. The CDR3 contains 15 residues. The chain's CDR3 is CASSLVFSGTYGQYF. Here the CDR3 DNA reads TGTGCCAGCAGCTTAGTCTTTAGCGGGACGTACGGGCAGTACTTC.

This CDR3 reads CASSLSGSGANEQFF. DNA for the CDR3: TGTGCCAGCAGTTTATCGGGATCAGGAGCCAATGAGCAGTTCTTC. This sequence joins TRBV27 and TRBJ2-1; D is unclear. Trimming removed 0 bases at V and 6 bases at J, with 12 bases between. Germline CDR1 and CDR2: MNHEY and SMNVEV (reference sequence). This CDR3 has 15 residues.

The sample holds a few counts of this clonotype. V and J are TRBV14 and TRBJ2-3, with 10 bases aligning to TRBD2. CDR1 is SGHDN, CDR2 FVKESK, per germline. Germline trimming cut 4 bases from V and 3 bases from J; bases unmatched to any gene: 4. This CDR3 is built from 15 residues. CDR3: CASSPGLAATDTQYF. The DNA for the CDR3 is TGTGCCAGCAGCCCTGGACTAGCGGCTACAGATACGCAGTATTTT.

In this sample, this clonotype turned up many times. V usage is TRBV13 and J usage is TRBJ2-1, with 10 nucleotides matching TRBD1. Germline trimming cut 1 base from V and 8 bases from J; bases unmatched to any gene: 5. There are 15 residues in the CDR3. Germline CDR1 reads PRHDT; CDR2 reads FYEKMQ (reference sequence). The CDR3 DNA reads TGTGCCAGCAGCTTAGCGGACAGGGGGGGCGATGAGCAGTTCTTC. Protein: CASSLADRGGDEQFF.

There are many counts of this clonotype. V gene TRBV27 combines with J gene TRBJ2-1; no definite D call. Germline assignment: CDR1 MNHEY and CDR2 SMNVEV (reference sequence). There are 16 residues in the CDR3. With 5 bases removed from V and 5 bases from J, the gap between germline ends came to 19 bases. CDR3 sequence: CASSTPTNRLDNEQFF. The CDR3, as DNA: TGTGCCAGCAGTACCCCCACAAACCGTCTCGACAATGAGCAGTTCTTC.

This clonotype was detected many times. The chain couples TRBV28 to TRBJ1-6, with D perhaps matching TRBD1 (6 bases). The CDR3 is made up of 16 amino acids. The germline V gene encodes CDR1 MDHEN and CDR2 SYDVKM. V was trimmed by 6 bases and J by 0 bases, leaving 12 bases between them. CDR3 coding DNA: TGTGCCAGCAGACGGACAGAGAGCTCCTATAATTCACCCCTCCACTTT. Protein sequence: CASRRTESSYNSPLHF.

This clonotype has only a few counts. The chain employs TRBV14 and TRBJ1-6; no clear D. The CDR3 spans 17 residues. Trimming removed 1 base at V and 0 bases at J, with 10 bases between. Germline V CDR1 and CDR2: SGHDN, FVKESK. The CDR3 sequence is CASSQGGWSSYNSPLHF. CDR3 nucleotide sequence: TGTGCCAGCAGCCAAGGAGGGTGGAGCTCCTATAATTCACCCCTCCACTTT.

This clonotype appeared many times. This chain links TRBV3-1 with TRBJ2-7; 7 nucleotides agree with TRBD2. The V gene end was trimmed by 3 bases and the J gene end by 4 bases; junction bases not matched to a gene: 6. Germline V CDR1 and CDR2: LGHDT, YNNKEL (reference sequence). The CDR3 runs 14 residues. This CDR3 is CASSHSGTTYEQYF. The CDR3 bases are TGTGCCAGCAGCCATTCCGGGACTACTTACGAGCAGTACTTC.

A few counts support this clonotype. V is TRBV18 and J is TRBJ2-5; D is uncertain. The CDR3 contains 12 residues. Deletions cut 3 bases from V and 5 bases from J, with 7 bases between. Germline V gene lookup returns CDR1 KGHSH and CDR2 LQKENI. CDR3: CASSPRAETQYF. Here the CDR3 DNA reads TGTGCCAGCTCACCCCGGGCGGAGACCCAGTACTTC.

This clonotype has only a few counts. This sequence joins TRBV20-1 and TRBJ2-1; D is unresolved. This CDR3 has 11 residues. Deletions cut 3 bases from V and 8 bases from J, with 8 bases between. The germline V gene has CDR1 DFQATT and CDR2 SNEGSKA (reference sequence). The CDR3 sequence: CSASVSYEQFF. CDR3 DNA: TGCAGTGCTAGTGTTTCCTATGAGCAGTTCTTC.